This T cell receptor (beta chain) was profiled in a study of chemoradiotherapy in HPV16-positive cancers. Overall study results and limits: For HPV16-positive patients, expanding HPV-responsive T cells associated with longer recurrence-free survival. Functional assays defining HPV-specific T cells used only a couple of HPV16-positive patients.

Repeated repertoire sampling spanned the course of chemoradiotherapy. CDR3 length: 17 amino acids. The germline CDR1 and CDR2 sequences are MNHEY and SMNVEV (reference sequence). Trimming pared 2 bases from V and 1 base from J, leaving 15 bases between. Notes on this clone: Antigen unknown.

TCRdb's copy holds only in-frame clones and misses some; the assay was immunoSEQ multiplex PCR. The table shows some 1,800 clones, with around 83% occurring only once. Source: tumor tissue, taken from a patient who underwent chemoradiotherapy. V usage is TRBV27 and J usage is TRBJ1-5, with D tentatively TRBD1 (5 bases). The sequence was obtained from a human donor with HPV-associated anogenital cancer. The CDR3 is CASSLTPPGPSNQPQHF. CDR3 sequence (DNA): TGTGCCAGCAGTTTAACACCGCCGGGGCCCAGCAATCAGCCCCAGCATTTT.